The rows below give T cell receptor beta chains drawn from one sample of a study of control samples from healthy donors and cancer patients. Method: immunoSEQ multiplex PCR; TCRdb's copy keeps in-frame clones and lacks some. The data hold more than 35,000 clones, with around 80% observed a single time. The sample was PBMCs. The receptors come from a woman in her sixties with lung cancer. The CDR3 runs from the conserved cysteine through the conserved F or W. The order of the fields is V gene, J gene, CDR3 protein.

TRBV27,TRBJ2-1,CASSPGDRVYNEQFF
TRBV2,TRBJ1-6,CASSDGGLSPLHF
TRBV9,TRBJ2-2,CASSVAGNTGELFF
TRBV6-2/TRBV6-3,TRBJ1-5,CASSDRTVSQPQHF
TRBV7-8,TRBJ1-5,CASSLTLSTGNQPQHF
TRBV9,TRBJ2-3,CASSVDLDTQYF
TRBV7-6,TRBJ1-1,CASSLDTVSAEAFF
TRBV7-2,TRBJ2-1,CASSLGLGFGEQFF
TRBV28,TRBJ1-2,CASSPNTNYGYTF
TRBV19,TRBJ2-3,CASTPTGSTDTQYF
TRBV12-3/TRBV12-4,TRBJ2-1,CASSWTSALEQFF
TRBV29-1,TRBJ2-5,CSALSGPLETQYF
TRBV19,TRBJ1-2,CASSRSSGGANGYTF
TRBV30,TRBJ2-7,CAWRTSGASYEQYF
TRBV28,TRBJ1-2,CASSRGPNYGYTF
TRBV25-1,TRBJ2-2,CASSRTPDVSGELFF
TRBV27,TRBJ1-1,CASSLYGGGVAEAFF
TRBV7-3,TRBJ2-2,CASSLELQGELFF
TRBV9,TRBJ2-7,CASSLRPTTSYEQYF
TRBV27,TRBJ1-2,CAPRDRGRNGYTF
TRBV12-3/TRBV12-4,TRBJ1-2,CASSSSNYGYTF
TRBV7-3,TRBJ1-1,CASSLTTSPNTEAFF
TRBV18,TRBJ2-7,CASSPGESSYEQYF
TRBV3-1/TRBV3-2,TRBJ1-3,CASSLGTGNTIYF
TRBV29-1,TRBJ2-3,CSSERSRSTDTQYF
TRBV9,TRBJ1-1,CASSYTGENTEAFF
TRBV18,TRBJ1-1,CASSPRRGMDTEAFF
TRBV5-4,TRBJ2-7,CASRGQGSYEQYF
TRBV15,TRBJ1-1,CATSTQGFEAFF
TRBV7-8,TRBJ1-1,CASSDPRGALGAEAFF
TRBV6-6,TRBJ1-1,CASSPTLPFPGRGTEAFF
TRBV7-3,TRBJ1-2,CASSSGRGSYGYTF
TRBV5-1,TRBJ2-3,CASSLGQETDTQYF
TRBV7-3,TRBJ2-2,CASSLSGQGYTGELFF
TRBV5-5,TRBJ1-2,CASSPTSAPNYGYTF
TRBV11-3,TRBJ1-5,CASSSGGNQPQHF
TRBV5-6,TRBJ2-1,CASSLGRGNEQFF
TRBV7-9,TRBJ1-2,CASSLGGTYGYTF
TRBV29-1,TRBJ2-5,CSVSGGRETQYF